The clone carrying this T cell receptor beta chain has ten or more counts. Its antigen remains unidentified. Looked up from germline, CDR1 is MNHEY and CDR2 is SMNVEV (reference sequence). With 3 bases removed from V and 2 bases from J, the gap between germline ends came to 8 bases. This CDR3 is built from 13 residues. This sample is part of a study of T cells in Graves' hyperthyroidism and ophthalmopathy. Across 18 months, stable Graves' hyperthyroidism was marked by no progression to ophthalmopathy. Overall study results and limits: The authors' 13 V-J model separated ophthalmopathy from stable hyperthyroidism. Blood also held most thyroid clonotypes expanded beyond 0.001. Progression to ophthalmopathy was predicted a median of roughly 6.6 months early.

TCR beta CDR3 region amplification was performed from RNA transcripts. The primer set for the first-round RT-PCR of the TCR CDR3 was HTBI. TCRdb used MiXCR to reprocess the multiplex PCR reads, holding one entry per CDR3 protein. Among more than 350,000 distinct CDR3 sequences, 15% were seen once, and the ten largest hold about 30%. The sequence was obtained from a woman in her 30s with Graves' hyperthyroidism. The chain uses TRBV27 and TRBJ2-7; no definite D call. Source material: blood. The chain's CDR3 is CASSFGRPYEQYF. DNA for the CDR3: TGTGCCAGCAGTTTTGGGCGGCCCTACGAGCAGTACTTC.